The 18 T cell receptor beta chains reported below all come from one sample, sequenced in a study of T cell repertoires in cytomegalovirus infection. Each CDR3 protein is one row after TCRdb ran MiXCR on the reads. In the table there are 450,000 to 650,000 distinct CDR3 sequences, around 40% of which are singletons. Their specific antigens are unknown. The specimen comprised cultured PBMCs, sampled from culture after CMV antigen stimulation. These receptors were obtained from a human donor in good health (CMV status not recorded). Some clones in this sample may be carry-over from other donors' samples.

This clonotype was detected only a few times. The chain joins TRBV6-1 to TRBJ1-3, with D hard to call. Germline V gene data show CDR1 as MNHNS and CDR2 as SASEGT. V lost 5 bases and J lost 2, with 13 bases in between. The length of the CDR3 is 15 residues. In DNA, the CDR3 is TGTGCCAGCAGTTTGGGCAAGAATCCTGGAAACACCATATATTTT. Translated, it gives CASSLGKNPGNTIYF.

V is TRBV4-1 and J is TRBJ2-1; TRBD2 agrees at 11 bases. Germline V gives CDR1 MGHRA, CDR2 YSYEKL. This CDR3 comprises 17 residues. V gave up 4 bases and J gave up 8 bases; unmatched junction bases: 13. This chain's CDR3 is CASSPWRLAGGQDEQFF. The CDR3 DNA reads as TGCGCCAGCAGCCCCTGGCGGCTAGCGGGGGGCCAAGATGAGCAGTTCTTC.

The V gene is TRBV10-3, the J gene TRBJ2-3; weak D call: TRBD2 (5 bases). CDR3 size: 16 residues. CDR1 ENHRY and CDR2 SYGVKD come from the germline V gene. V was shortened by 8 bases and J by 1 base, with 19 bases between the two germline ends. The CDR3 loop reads CAIRPGFGSGTDTQYF. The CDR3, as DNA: TGTGCCATCCGACCGGGATTCGGCTCTGGCACAGATACGCAGTATTTT.

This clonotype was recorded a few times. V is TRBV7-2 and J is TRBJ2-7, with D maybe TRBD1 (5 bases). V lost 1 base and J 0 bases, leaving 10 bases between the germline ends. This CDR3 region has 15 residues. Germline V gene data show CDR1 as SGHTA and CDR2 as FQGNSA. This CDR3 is CASSLVQGLSYEQYF. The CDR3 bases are TGTGCCAGCAGCTTAGTTCAGGGCCTCTCCTACGAGCAGTACTTC.

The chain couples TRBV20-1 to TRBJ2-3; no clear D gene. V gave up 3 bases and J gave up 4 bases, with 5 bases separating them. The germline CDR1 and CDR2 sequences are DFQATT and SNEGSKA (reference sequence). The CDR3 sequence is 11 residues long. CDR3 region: CSASVADTQYF. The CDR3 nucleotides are TGCAGTGCTAGTGTAGCAGATACGCAGTATTTT.

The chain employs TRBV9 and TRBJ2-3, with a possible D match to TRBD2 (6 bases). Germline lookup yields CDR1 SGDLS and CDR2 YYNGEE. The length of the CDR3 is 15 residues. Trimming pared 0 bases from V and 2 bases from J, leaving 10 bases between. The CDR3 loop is CASSVDPGDTDTQYF. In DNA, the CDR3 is TGTGCCAGCAGCGTAGATCCGGGAGACACAGATACGCAGTATTTT. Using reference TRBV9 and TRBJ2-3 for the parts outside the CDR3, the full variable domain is DSGVTQTPKHLITATGQRVTLRCSPRSGDLSVYWYQQSLDQGLQFLIQYYNGEERAKGNILERFSAQQFPDLHSELNLSSLELGDSALYFCASSVDPGDTDTQYFGPGTRLTVL.

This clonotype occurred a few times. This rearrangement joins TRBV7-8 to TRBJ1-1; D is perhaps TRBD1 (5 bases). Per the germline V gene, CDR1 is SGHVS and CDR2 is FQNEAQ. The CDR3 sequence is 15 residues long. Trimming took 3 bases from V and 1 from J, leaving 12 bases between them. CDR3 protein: CASSLFVTGNTEAFF. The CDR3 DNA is TGTGCCAGCAGCTTGTTCGTAACAGGGAACACTGAAGCTTTCTTT.

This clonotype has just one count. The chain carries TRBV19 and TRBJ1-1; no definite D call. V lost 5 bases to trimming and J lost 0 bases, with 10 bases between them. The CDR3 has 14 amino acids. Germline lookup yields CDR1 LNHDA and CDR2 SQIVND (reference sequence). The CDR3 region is CASSAAGMNTEAFF. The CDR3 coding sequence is TGTGCCAGTAGTGCGGCGGGCATGAACACTGAAGCTTTCTTT. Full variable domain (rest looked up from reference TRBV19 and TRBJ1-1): DGGITQSPKYLFRKEGQNVTLSCEQNLNHDAMYWYRQDPGQGLRLIYYSQIVNDFQKGDIAEGYSVSREKKESFPLTVTSAQKNPTAFYLCASSAAGMNTEAFFGQGTRLTVV.

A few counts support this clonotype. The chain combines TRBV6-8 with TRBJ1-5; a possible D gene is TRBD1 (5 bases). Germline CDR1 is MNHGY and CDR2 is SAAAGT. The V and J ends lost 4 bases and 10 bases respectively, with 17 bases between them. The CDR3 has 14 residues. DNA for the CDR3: TGTGCCAGCAGTTTCAACTCGGGGGGTGGACCCCAGCATTTT. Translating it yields CASSFNSGGGPQHF.

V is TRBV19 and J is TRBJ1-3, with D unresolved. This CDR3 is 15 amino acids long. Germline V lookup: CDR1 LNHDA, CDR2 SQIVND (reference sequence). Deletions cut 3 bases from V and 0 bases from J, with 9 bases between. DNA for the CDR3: TGTGCCAGTAGTATCGGAGTTAGCTCTGGAAACACCATATATTTT. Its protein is CASSIGVSSGNTIYF.

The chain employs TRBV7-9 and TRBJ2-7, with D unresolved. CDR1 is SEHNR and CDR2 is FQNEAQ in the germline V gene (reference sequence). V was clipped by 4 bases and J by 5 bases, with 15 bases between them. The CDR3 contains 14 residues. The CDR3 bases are TGTGCCAGCAGCTCCACCGGGCCATTGAACGAGCAGTACTTC. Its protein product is CASSSTGPLNEQYF.

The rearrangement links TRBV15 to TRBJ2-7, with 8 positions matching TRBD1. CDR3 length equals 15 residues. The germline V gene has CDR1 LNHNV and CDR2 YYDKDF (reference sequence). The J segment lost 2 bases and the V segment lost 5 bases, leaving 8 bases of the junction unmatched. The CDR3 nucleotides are TGTGCCACCAGCCTAGACAGGGGACAGACCTACGAGCAGTACTTC. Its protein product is CATSLDRGQTYEQYF.

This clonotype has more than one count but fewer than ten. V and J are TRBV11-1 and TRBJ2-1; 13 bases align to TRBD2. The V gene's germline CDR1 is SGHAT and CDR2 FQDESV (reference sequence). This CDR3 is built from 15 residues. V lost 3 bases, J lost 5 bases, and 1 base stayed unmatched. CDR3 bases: TGTGCCAGCAGCTTCACTAGCGGGGGGGACAATGAGCAGTTCTTC. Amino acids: CASSFTSGGDNEQFF.

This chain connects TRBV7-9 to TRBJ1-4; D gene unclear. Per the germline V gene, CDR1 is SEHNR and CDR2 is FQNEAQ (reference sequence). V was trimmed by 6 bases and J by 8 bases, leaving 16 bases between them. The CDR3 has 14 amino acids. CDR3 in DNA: TGTGCCAGCAGTTACCGTCGTTCCGGCGAAAAACTGTTTTTT. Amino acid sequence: CASSYRRSGEKLFF.

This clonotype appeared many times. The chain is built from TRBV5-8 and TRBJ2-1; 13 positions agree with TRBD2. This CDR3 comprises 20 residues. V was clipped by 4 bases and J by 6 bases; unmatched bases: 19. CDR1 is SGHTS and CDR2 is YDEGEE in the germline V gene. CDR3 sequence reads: CASSTRTSGGISRVPNEQFF. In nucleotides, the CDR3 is TGTGCCAGCAGCACCCGGACTAGCGGGGGAATAAGTCGGGTTCCCAATGAGCAGTTCTTC. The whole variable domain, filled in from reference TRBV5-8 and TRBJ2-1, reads EAGVTQSPTHLIKTRGQQATLRCSPISGHTSVYWYQQALGLGLQFLLWYDEGEERNRGNFPPRFSGRQFPNYSSELNVNALELEDSALYLCASSTRTSGGISRVPNEQFFGPGTRLTVL.

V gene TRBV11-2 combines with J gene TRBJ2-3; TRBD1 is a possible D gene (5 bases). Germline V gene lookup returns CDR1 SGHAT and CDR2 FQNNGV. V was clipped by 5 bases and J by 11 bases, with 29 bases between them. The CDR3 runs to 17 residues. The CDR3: CASSPGHHAPELERQYF. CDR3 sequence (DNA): TGTGCCAGCAGCCCAGGACACCACGCCCCTGAGCTCGAGAGGCAGTATTTT. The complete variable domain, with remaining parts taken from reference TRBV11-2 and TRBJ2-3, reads EAGVAQSPRYKIIEKRQSVAFWCNPISGHATLYWYQQILGQGPKLLIQFQNNGVVDDSQLPKDRFSAERLKGVDSTLKIQPAKLEDSAVYLCASSPGHHAPELERQYFGPGTRLTVL.

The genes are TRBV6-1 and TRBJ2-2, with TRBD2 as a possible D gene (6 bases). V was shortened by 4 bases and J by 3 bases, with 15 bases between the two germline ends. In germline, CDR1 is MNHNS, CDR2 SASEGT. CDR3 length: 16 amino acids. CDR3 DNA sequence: TGTGCCAGCAGTGGGAGGGTTATAGCCGACACCGGGGAGCTGTTTTTT. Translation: CASSGRVIADTGELFF.

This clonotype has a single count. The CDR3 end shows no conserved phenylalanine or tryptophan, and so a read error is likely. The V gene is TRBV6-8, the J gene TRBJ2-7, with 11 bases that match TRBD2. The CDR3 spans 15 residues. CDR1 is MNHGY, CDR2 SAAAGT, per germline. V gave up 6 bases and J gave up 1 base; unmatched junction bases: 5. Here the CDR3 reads CASRPRTSGSYEQYI. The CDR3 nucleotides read TGTGCCAGCAGACCGAGGACTAGCGGGTCCTACGAGCAGTACATC.